The clone carrying this T cell receptor (beta chain) has a handful of counts. What it recognizes is unknown. Investigators prepared the TCR beta libraries by applying iRepertoire HTBI primers and Arm-PCR of CDR3 regions. One entry per CDR3 protein, called by TCRdb with MiXCR from the multiplex PCR reads. Here the sample spans about 220,000 distinct CDR3 sequences, approximately 19% being singletons. This specimen comes from a study of regulatory T cells in long-lasting Graves disease. Study-level findings and limits: Repertoires from persistent disease leaned toward TRBV28, TRBJ1-2 and TRBJ2-5.

The length of the CDR3 is 14 residues. The ends lost 2 bases at V and 6 bases at J; junction bases unmatched: 6. Germline lookup yields CDR1 MNHNS and CDR2 SASEGT. Time point described: newly diagnosed GD, antithyroid drugs for less than 3 months. PBMC RNA was the source of the TCR library. American Thyroid Association guidelines defined how Graves' disease was diagnosed. This same sample was also taken into another study, of T cells in Graves' hyperthyroidism and ophthalmopathy. This second study notes: During a first-round RT-PCR of the TCR CDR3, the HTBI primer set was used.

This sample comprised peripheral blood mononuclear cells (PBMCs), obtained at new diagnosis, from a patient treated with antithyroid drugs. This receptor was obtained from a woman aged 30 to 39 with Graves disease. The chain recombines TRBV6-1 with TRBJ2-7; 8 nucleotides align to TRBD2. CDR3 residues: CASSETWTSLEQYF. In DNA form, the CDR3 reads TGTGCCAGCAGTGAAACTTGGACTAGCCTCGAGCAGTACTTC.